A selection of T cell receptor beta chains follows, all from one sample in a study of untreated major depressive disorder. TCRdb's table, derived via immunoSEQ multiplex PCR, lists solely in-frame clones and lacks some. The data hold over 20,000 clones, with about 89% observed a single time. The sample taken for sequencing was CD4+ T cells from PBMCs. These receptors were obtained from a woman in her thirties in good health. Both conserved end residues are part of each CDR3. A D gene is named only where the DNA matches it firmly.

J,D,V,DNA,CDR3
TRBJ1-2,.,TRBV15,TGTGCCACCAGCAGAGGAGGTGGCAGGGTTGACTATGGCTACACCTTC,CATSRGGGRVDYGYTF
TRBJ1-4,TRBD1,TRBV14,TGTGCCAGCAGCCGACAGGGGGCAGGTGAAAAACTGTTTTTT,CASSRQGAGEKLFF
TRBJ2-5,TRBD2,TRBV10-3,TGTGCCATCAGTGTCGGGGAGGGATCAGAGACCCAGTACTTC,CAISVGEGSETQYF
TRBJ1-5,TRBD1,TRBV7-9,TGTGCCAGCAGCTCCCGTGACAGGGGGGAGAGCAATCAGCCCCAGCATTTT,CASSSRDRGESNQPQHF
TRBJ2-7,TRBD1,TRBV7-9,TGTGCCAGCAGCGGACGGGACAGGGGTTACGAGCAGTACTTC,CASSGRDRGYEQYF
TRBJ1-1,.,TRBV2,TGTGCCAGCAGCGCGGATAAGAACACTGAAGCTTTCTTT,CASSADKNTEAFF
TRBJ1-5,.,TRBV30,TGTGCCTGGACCTCGGGAGCCGATCAGCCCCAGCATTTT,CAWTSGADQPQHF
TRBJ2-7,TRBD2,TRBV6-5,TGTGCCAGCAGTCCAGCGCGGGGGTTCATATACGAGCAGTACTTC,CASSPARGFIYEQYF
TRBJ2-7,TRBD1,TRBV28,TGTGCCAGCAGTTCCCCCCCGGGACAGGGGGCATCTGTGCCCTACGAGCAGTACTTC,CASSSPPGQGASVPYEQYF
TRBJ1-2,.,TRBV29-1,TGCAGCGTTGAAGATCCCCCAGGGAACTATGGCTACACCTTC,CSVEDPPGNYGYTF
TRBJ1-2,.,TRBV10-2,TGCGCCAGCAGTGAGAGGGAGGGCGGGTATGGCTACACCTTC,CASSEREGGYGYTF
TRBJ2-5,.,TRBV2,TGTGCCAGCATACCGGTAGGGACAATCCGCCAGACCCAGTACTTC,CASIPVGTIRQTQYF
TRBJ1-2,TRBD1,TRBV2,TGTGCCAGCAGAGGACAGGGCCAACCCTATGGCTACACCTTC,CASRGQGQPYGYTF
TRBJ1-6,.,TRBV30,TGTGCCTGGAGCCCTGGACGGTATAATTCACCCCTCCACTTT,CAWSPGRYNSPLHF
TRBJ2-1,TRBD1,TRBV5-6,TGTGCCAGCAGCTTAGTTGGACAGGGGGCCTTCGATGAGCAGTTCTTC,CASSLVGQGAFDEQFF
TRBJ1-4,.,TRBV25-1,TGTGCCAGCAGTGACAAGATCGGAGTTGAAAAACTGTTTTTT,CASSDKIGVEKLFF